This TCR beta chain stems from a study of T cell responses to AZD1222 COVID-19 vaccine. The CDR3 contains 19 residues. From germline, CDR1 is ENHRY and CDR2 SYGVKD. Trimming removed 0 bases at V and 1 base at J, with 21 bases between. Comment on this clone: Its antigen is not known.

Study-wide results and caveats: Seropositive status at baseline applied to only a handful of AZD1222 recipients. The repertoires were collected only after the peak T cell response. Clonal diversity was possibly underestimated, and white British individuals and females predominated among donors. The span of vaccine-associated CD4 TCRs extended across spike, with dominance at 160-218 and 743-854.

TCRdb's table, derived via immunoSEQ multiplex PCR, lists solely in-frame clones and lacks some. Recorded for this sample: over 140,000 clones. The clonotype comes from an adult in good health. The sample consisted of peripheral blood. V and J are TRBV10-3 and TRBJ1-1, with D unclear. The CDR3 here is CAISESKLRQNLKNTEAFF. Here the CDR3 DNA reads TGTGCCATCAGTGAGTCTAAATTGCGGCAGAACCTAAAGAACACTGAAGCTTTCTTT.